One sample yielded the 14 T cell receptor beta chains listed below, sequenced in a study of T cells in Graves' hyperthyroidism and ophthalmopathy. RNA transcripts yielded amplified TCR beta CDR3 regions. With the HTBI primer set, the TCR CDR3 went through a first round of RT-PCR. Each CDR3 protein gets one entry after TCRdb re-called the multiplex PCR reads with MiXCR. The sample yields about 640,000 distinct CDR3 sequences, more than 20% seen once. The sequencing input was blood. The origin of the receptors is a man aged 25-45 years with Graves' ophthalmopathy.

This clonotype appeared a few times. The V and J genes are TRBV4-1 and TRBJ2-3; the D gene could be TRBD1 or TRBD2 (5 bases each). Germline V gene data show CDR1 as MGHRA and CDR2 as YSYEKL. Between the trimmed V and J ends, which lost 1 base and 4 bases, there was a span of 15 bases. The CDR3 contains 16 residues. The CDR3 spells CASSQGGAGRADTQYF. The CDR3 DNA is TGCGCCAGCAGCCAAGGAGGGGCAGGGAGAGCAGATACGCAGTATTTT.

This clonotype was observed a handful of times. The chain has TRBV30 and TRBJ2-7; D perhaps matches TRBD1 (6 bases). The CDR3 spans 16 residues. Trimming shortened V by 2 bases and J by 4 bases, and 21 bases separated the two germline ends. CDR1 GTSNPN and CDR2 SVGIG come from the germline V gene (reference sequence). CDR3 sequence: CAWSPKQGNRLYEQYF. DNA of the CDR3: TGTGCCTGGAGTCCGAAACAGGGAAATCGTCTTTACGAGCAGTACTTC. Full variable domain (outside the CDR3, taken from reference TRBV30 and TRBJ2-7): SQTIHQWPATLVQPVGSPLSLECTVEGTSNPNLYWYRQAAGRGLQLLFYSVGIGQISSEVPQNLSASRPQDRQFILSSKKLLLSDSGFYLCAWSPKQGNRLYEQYFGPGTRLTVT.

This clonotype has at least ten counts. V and J are TRBV11-2 and TRBJ2-3; the D gene is possibly TRBD1 (5 bases). V was clipped by 5 bases and J by 2 bases, with 11 bases between them. This CDR3 has 14 residues. Germline V CDR1 and CDR2: SGHAT, FQNNGV. CDR3 DNA sequence: TGTGCCAGCAGCCTACTGACAGTCACAGATACGCAGTATTTT. It codes for CASSLLTVTDTQYF.

The V gene is TRBV7-9, the J gene TRBJ2-7; D is ambiguous. Trimming cost V 0 bases and J 0 bases, with 6 bases left between them. This CDR3 has 14 amino acids. CDR1 and CDR2 (germline): SEHNR, FQNEAQ (reference sequence). CDR3 amino acids: CASSLAIASYEQYF. The CDR3 DNA is TGTGCCAGCAGCTTAGCGATTGCCTCCTACGAGCAGTACTTC.

The CDR3 here is CASSPLAGGGYEQFF. In DNA form, the CDR3 reads TGTGCCAGTAGTCCACTAGCGGGAGGAGGTTATGAGCAGTTCTTC. The chain recombines TRBV19 with TRBJ2-1, with 12 bases matching TRBD2. CDR3 length: 15 residues. The trim removed 5 bases at V and 8 bases at J, leaving 7 bases unmatched. Looked up from germline, CDR1 is LNHDA and CDR2 is SQIVND (reference sequence).

The genes are TRBV25-1 and TRBJ1-2; D gene ambiguous. V was trimmed by 9 bases and J by 4 bases, leaving 21 bases between them. Germline V gene data show CDR1 as MGHDK and CDR2 as SYGVNS. The CDR3 extends over 15 amino acids. CDR3 residues: CASSPPGSASYGYTF. The CDR3 nucleotides read TGTGCCAGTTCACCTCCCGGGTCCGCAAGCTATGGCTACACCTTC.

This clonotype was seen only a few times. CDR3 region: CASSLRSTDQFF. The DNA for the CDR3 is TGTGCCAGCAGTTTAAGAAGTACGGATCAGTTCTTC. The V and J genes are TRBV12-3 or TRBV12-4 and TRBJ2-1; D call uncertain. The CDR3 has 12 amino acids. V was trimmed by 2 bases and J by 13 bases, leaving 12 bases between them.

In this sample, this clonotype turned up a few times. The chain couples TRBV29-1 to TRBJ1-2, with D maybe TRBD1 (5 bases). The CDR3 totals 13 residues. Germline CDR1 and CDR2: SQVTM and ANQGSEA. Trimming took 5 bases from V and 0 from J, leaving 10 bases between them. The CDR3 sequence: CSVPGGTNYGYTF. The CDR3 nucleotides are TGCAGCGTTCCGGGGGGGACTAACTATGGCTACACCTTC.

This clonotype has more than one count but fewer than ten. This rearrangement joins TRBV6-1 to TRBJ2-7; D is perhaps TRBD2 (6 bases). The CDR3 consists of 14 residues. The germline V gene encodes CDR1 MNHNS and CDR2 SASEGT. Trimming removed 4 bases from V and 0 bases from J, with 10 bases in between. In nucleotides, the CDR3 is TGTGCCAGCAGTGTACACGGGAGCTCCTACGAGCAGTACTTC. This codes for CASSVHGSSYEQYF.

In this sample, this clonotype turned up a few times. This may be a read error, as it is one base from a much larger clone. V gene TRBV2 combines with J gene TRBJ1-2; D might be TRBD1 (6 bases). The V gene's germline CDR1 is SNHLY and CDR2 FYNNEI. This CDR3 comprises 13 residues. V lost 6 bases to trimming and J lost 2 bases, with 10 bases between them. The DNA for the CDR3 is TGTGCCAGCAGGAAACAGGGCAACTATGGCTACACCTTC. Amino acid sequence: CASRKQGNYGYTF.

This clonotype was counted a few times. The gene calls are TRBV20-1 and TRBJ2-5; TRBD2 aligns across 8 bases. This CDR3 region has 17 residues. With 0 bases clipped from V and 5 bases from J, the junction kept 14 bases outside the gene matches. Germline CDR1 DFQATT, CDR2 SNEGSKA (reference sequence). The chain's CDR3 is CSARDPGGGFRVETQYF. CDR3 nucleotides: TGCAGTGCTAGAGATCCGGGGGGGGGGTTCAGGGTGGAGACCCAGTACTTC.

The chain employs TRBV29-1 and TRBJ2-1; D perhaps matches TRBD2 (5 bases). Germline V lookup: CDR1 SQVTM, CDR2 ANQGSEA. The CDR3 has 14 amino acids. The V gene lost 3 bases and the J gene lost 10 bases, with 19 bases spanning the gap. The CDR3 DNA is TGCAGCGTTGACGTCCCAGACCTCGGGGTAGAGCAGTTCTTC. This gives the protein CSVDVPDLGVEQFF.

The chain employs TRBV9 and TRBJ2-7, with TRBD2 matching over 10 bases. Germline V gene data show CDR1 as SGDLS and CDR2 as YYNGEE. J lost 4 bases, V lost 3 bases, and 13 bases had no gene match. This CDR3 is built from 17 residues. Here the CDR3 reads CASSDPVAGGESYEQYF. CDR3 DNA: TGTGCCAGCAGCGATCCGGTAGCGGGAGGTGAGTCGTACGAGCAGTACTTC.

This clonotype was observed at least ten times. The chain has TRBV2 and TRBJ2-3; 10 bases align to TRBD2. V was pared by 11 bases and J by 3 bases, with 11 bases of the junction left unmatched. Germline V lookup: CDR1 SNHLY, CDR2 FYNNEI. The CDR3 contains 15 residues. The CDR3 bases are TGTGCCGCGGGGGCTAGCGGGAGCCGGACAGATACGCAGTATTTT. Amino acids: CAAGASGSRTDTQYF.